A selection of T cell receptor beta chains follows, all from one sample in a study of T cells in Graves' hyperthyroidism and ophthalmopathy. TCRdb re-called the multiplex PCR reads with MiXCR, one entry per CDR3 protein. The table has about half a million distinct CDR3 sequences, around 21% seen once. The source material was blood. All receptors derive from a man between 18 and 29 years old with Graves' hyperthyroidism. CDR3s include the opening cysteine and the closing phenylalanine or tryptophan. Each record gives: V gene, D gene, clone size, J gene, CDR3 DNA, CDR3 protein. A D gene is named only where the DNA matches it firmly. Rows may omit the clone size; those that give it use once, few, many or a size class.

TRBV2	.	.	TRBJ1-5	TGTGCCAGCAGTGATTGGTCAAGGGAGAATCAGCCCCAGCATTTT	CASSDWSRENQPQHF
TRBV30	TRBD1	.	TRBJ2-2	TGTGCCTGGTGTCTGACAGGGGGGACCGGGGAGCTGTTGTTT	CAWCLTGGTGELLF
TRBV28	.	.	TRBJ1-6	TGTGCCACCCGAGGACACCTAAGTCTCCACTTT	CATRGHLSLHF
TRBV6-1	.	.	TRBJ1-1	TGTGCCAGCAGTCGGGACTACCACACTGAAGCTTTCTTT	CASSRDYHTEAFF
TRBV20-1	TRBD1	.	TRBJ2-7	TGCAGTTATCGACAGGGCCCCACCTACGAGCAGTACTTC	CSYRQGPTYEQYF
TRBV27	TRBD1	many	TRBJ1-1	TGTGCCAGCAGTACTTGGGACAGTGAAGCTTTCTTT	CASSTWDSEAFF
TRBV7-2	TRBD2	.	TRBJ2-7	TGTGCCAGCAGCTTAGTCGGGGGGTCACGCGAGCAGTACTTC	CASSLVGGSREQYF
TRBV6-1	.	many	TRBJ1-2	TGTGCCAGCAGGCGCAGGGACCGCGGCTATGGCTACACCTTC	CASRRRDRGYGYTF
TRBV7-2	.	many	TRBJ1-2	TGTGCCAGCAGCTTAGCGCTAGGGGGTGGAGATGGCTACACCTTC	CASSLALGGGDGYTF
TRBV6-5	.	many	TRBJ1-2	TGTGCCAGCAGTGTACTGACAGGTTATGGCTACACCTTC	CASSVLTGYGYTF
TRBV29-1	.	.	TRBJ1-2	TGCAGCGTTGGGGTTTGGGGGCAGAACTATGGCTACACCTTC	CSVGVWGQNYGYTF
TRBV5-1	TRBD1	many	TRBJ2-7	TGCGCCAGCAGCTTCGTCGGGACAGGGTACGAGCAGTACTTC	CASSFVGTGYEQYF
TRBV6-1	.	many	TRBJ2-2	TGTGCCAGCAGTGTTCAGGCGAACACCGGGGAGCTGTTTTTT	CASSVQANTGELFF
TRBV2	TRBD1	many	TRBJ1-5	TGTGCCAGCAGGGGCAGACAGGGTGATCCGCCCCAGCATTTT	CASRGRQGDPPQHF
TRBV7-8	.	.	TRBJ1-1	TGTGCCAGCAGCTTATTGTACCTGAACACTGAAGCTTTCTTT	CASSLLYLNTEAFF
TRBV6-4	TRBD2	.	TRBJ2-5	TGTGCCAGCAGGGACCAACTAGCGGGAGGAGAAAGGCGGGAGACCCAGTACTTC	CASRDQLAGGERRETQYF
TRBV5-4	.	many	TRBJ1-1	TGTGCCAGCAGCTTGGTAGGGATAGAGGGCACTGAAGCTTTCTTT	CASSLVGIEGTEAFF
TRBV20-1	TRBD2	many	TRBJ2-5	TGCAGTGCTCCACTTGTCGGGACTACCCAAGGGACCCAGTACTTC	CSAPLVGTTQGTQYF
TRBV12-3/TRBV12-4	.	many	TRBJ2-7	TGTGCCAGCAGTTTAGGCCGCATAATTCGCTCCTACGAGCAGTACTTC	CASSLGRIIRSYEQYF
TRBV10-3	.	many	TRBJ2-5	TGTGCCATCAGTGCAACCGAGGGCGCAGAAGAGACCCAGTACTTC	CAISATEGAEETQYF
TRBV7-9	.	many	TRBJ1-2	TGTGCCAGCAGCTTATGGACGGACTCTAACTATGGCTACACCTTC	CASSLWTDSNYGYTF
TRBV28	.	many	TRBJ1-5	TGTGCCATCCTACAAGGCGGGGGTTATAGCAATCAGCCCCAGCATTTT	CAILQGGGYSNQPQHF
TRBV20-1	.	many	TRBJ1-1	TGCAGTGCCGCGGGGGGAGTAGAAGCTTTCTTT	CSAAGGVEAFF
TRBV10-3	TRBD1	many	TRBJ2-7	TGTGCCATCAGTGAGTCGCACCGGACAGGGGTTGAGGAGCAGTACTTC	CAISESHRTGVEEQYF
TRBV4-1	TRBD1	few	TRBJ1-1	TGCGCCAGCAGCCAGGGGAGACAGGGGGACACTGAAGCTTTCTTT	CASSQGRQGDTEAFF
TRBV4-2	.	.	TRBJ1-4	TGTGCCAGCAGCCTAAATGGCCAGGGAGGAGAAAAACTGTTTTTT	CASSLNGQGGEKLFF
TRBV27	TRBD1	many	TRBJ1-2	TGTGCCAGCAGTACCTCAGGGGGCATGCTAAGGAGCTACACCTTC	CASSTSGGMLRSYTF
TRBV12-3/TRBV12-4	.	few	TRBJ1-2	TGTGCCAGCAGTTCAAGCGGGGCTCATGGCTACACCTTC	CASSSSGAHGYTF
TRBV6-6	TRBD1	many	TRBJ1-3	TGTGCCAGCAGTCAGGGTAGGGGGCCTGGAAACACCATATATTTT	CASSQGRGPGNTIYF
TRBV7-2	.	few	TRBJ2-2	TGTGCCAGCAGCTTAAACGCAGGGTCCACCGGGGAGCTGTTTTTT	CASSLNAGSTGELFF
TRBV28	TRBD1	many	TRBJ2-7	TGTGCCAGCAGGCTCTCGGACAGGGGGCGCCGGGAGCAGTACTTC	CASRLSDRGRREQYF
TRBV19	.	many	TRBJ1-2	TGTGCCAGTAACAATGTGGGCACCGTGTGGTATGGCTACACCTTC	CASNNVGTVWYGYTF
TRBV6-1	TRBD1	many	TRBJ1-1	TGTGCCAGCAGCTCGACAGGGGCGGCCGAAGCTTTCTTT	CASSSTGAAEAFF
TRBV6-5	TRBD1	many	TRBJ2-5	TGTGCCAGCAGTTACGGCAGGGGGTTGGAGACCCAGTACTTC	CASSYGRGLETQYF
TRBV30	.	many	TRBJ1-1	TGTGCCTGGAGCCGCGGTAGGGCCGAAGCTTTCTTT	CAWSRGRAEAFF
TRBV3-1	.	few	TRBJ1-1	TGTGCCAGCAGCCAAGGGGGCAGGTTGGGCCTCAACACTGAAGCTTTCTTT	CASSQGGRLGLNTEAFF
TRBV10-3	.	many	TRBJ1-3	TGTGCCATCAGTGAGATGACAGCGAGCTCTGGAAACACCATATATTTT	CAISEMTASSGNTIYF
TRBV7-9	.	many	TRBJ1-1	TGTGCCAGCAGCTCTCAGACACCTGAAGCTTTCTTT	CASSSQTPEAFF
TRBV12-3/TRBV12-4	.	many	TRBJ1-1	TGTGCCAGCAGTTTAAGTCGCAGGAACACTGAAGCTTTCTTT	CASSLSRRNTEAFF
TRBV7-2	TRBD2	many	TRBJ2-2	TGTGCCAGCAGCTTTGGACTAGCGGGGACCGGGGAGCTGTTTTTT	CASSFGLAGTGELFF
TRBV28	.	many	TRBJ2-5	TGTGCCAGCAGTTTCCCGAGGGACCAAGAGACCCAGTACTTC	CASSFPRDQETQYF
TRBV24-1	TRBD1	.	TRBJ2-7	TGTGCCAACGGACAGGCGGTCCACGAGCAGTACTTC	CANGQAVHEQYF
TRBV9	.	many	TRBJ1-1	TGTGCCAGCAGCGTAGGCGGGGGGGGCACTGAAGCTTTCTTT	CASSVGGGGTEAFF
TRBV2	.	many	TRBJ1-1	TGTGCCAGCAGTCAAACCAGGATCATGAACACTGAAGCTTTCTTT	CASSQTRIMNTEAFF
TRBV20-1	.	.	TRBJ2-7	TGCAGTGCTAGAGATCTCTACAGGGAAGCCTACGAGCAGTACTTC	CSARDLYREAYEQYF